Here is one TCR beta chain with its context. The junction and the germline gene differ at one end; a read error may be behind it. This sample includes further DNA sequences coding for the same CDR3. TCRdb keeps only in-frame clones here, not all; method: immunoSEQ multiplex PCR. The data hold about 180,000 clones, with about 82% observed a single time. Germline CDR1 and CDR2: KGHSH and LQKENI. This CDR3 spans 14 amino acids. The sample belongs to a study of blood T cell repertoires in COVID-19. All enrollees were roughly 18 to 89 years old and from 20 to 25 US areas. All recovered Cohort 3 donors got two negative PCRs, got clearance, or saw symptom resolution.

The chain has TRBV18 and TRBJ2-2, with 7 bases lining up with TRBD2. The sequence came from a woman in her 30s who had recovered from COVID-19. The specimen sequenced was PBMCs or T cells enriched from blood (not recorded which). The CDR3 nucleotides read TGTGCCAGCTCAGCCGGGGGGAACACCGGGGAGCTATTTTTT. As protein: CASSAGGNTGELFF.